Listed here are 25 T cell receptor beta chains from one sample, sequenced in a study of cytomegalovirus exposure and HLA in healthy donors. Amplification used 60 Vbeta primers and 13 Jbeta primers. Here immunoSEQ multiplex PCR was the method, and the copy in TCRdb shows in-frame clones only, minus some. The sample shows tens of thousands of clones, roughly 80% of them seen only once. Specimen: PBMCs. These TCRs come from a man aged 40-50 years in good health and CMV-seronegative.

For this clone: Germline and junction disagree at one end, which may indicate a read error. The V gene is TRBV7-7, the J gene TRBJ2-3, with 7 bases that match TRBD1. CDR3 length: 15 residues. CDR1 is SSHAT, CDR2 FNYEAQ, per germline (reference sequence). CDR3 bases: TGTGCTAGCAGCGCCCGGACAGGAGGCACAGATACGCAGTATTTT. It specifies CASSARTGGTDTQYF.

In its sample, this clone was seen a few times. The genes are TRBV28 and TRBJ2-3, with 9 bases matching TRBD2. The CDR3 runs 12 residues. The V segment lost 5 bases and the J segment 11 bases; nucleotides outside the gene matches: 5. In germline, CDR1 is MDHEN, CDR2 SYDVKM. CDR3 loop: CASSVSGSEQYF. CDR3 nucleotide sequence: TGTGCCAGCAGTGTTAGCGGGAGCGAGCAGTATTTT.

Turning to this clone: Different DNA sequences within this sample yield the same CDR3. J is TRBJ2-7 and V is TRBV10-3; 10 positions agree with TRBD2. Trimming took 3 bases from V and 5 from J; bases not matched to a gene: 1. The CDR3 covers 13 residues. Germline CDR1 and CDR2: ENHRY and SYGVKD. CDR3 loop: CAISDLAGDEQYF. The DNA of the CDR3 is TGTGCCATCAGTGACCTAGCGGGAGACGAGCAGTACTTC.

This clone was observed a few times. The chain couples TRBV5-1 to TRBJ2-2; TRBD2 aligns across 7 bases. The CDR3 totals 15 residues. The ends lost 6 bases at V and 5 bases at J; junction bases unmatched: 10. Germline lookup yields CDR1 SGHRS and CDR2 YFSETQ. CDR3 loop: CASTVWQGLTGELFF. As DNA, the CDR3 is TGCGCCAGCACCGTCTGGCAGGGACTAACCGGGGAGCTGTTTTTT.

This clone was picked up a small number of times. The rearrangement uses TRBV7-9 and TRBJ1-5, with 8 bases identical to TRBD1. Germline V CDR1 and CDR2: SEHNR, FQNEAQ (reference sequence). V gave up 5 bases and J gave up 7 bases; unmatched junction bases: 4. This CDR3 comprises 13 residues. The DNA for the CDR3 is TGTGCCAGCAGCCGGACAGGGTCCCAGCCCCAGCATTTT. It translates to CASSRTGSQPQHF.

V usage is TRBV13 and J usage is TRBJ2-5; TRBD1 is a possible D gene (6 bases). The CDR3 length is 13 residues. The V and J ends lost 2 bases and 5 bases respectively, with 9 bases between them. From germline, CDR1 is PRHDT and CDR2 FYEKMQ (reference sequence). The CDR3 nucleotides are TGTGCCAGCAGCTTAAGGGGGACGGAGACCCAGTACTTC. It specifies CASSLRGTETQYF.

The V and J genes are TRBV5-1 and TRBJ2-7; 10 nucleotides match TRBD1. This CDR3 has 15 amino acids. Trimming removed 4 bases from V and 1 base from J; junction bases left unmatched: 5. In germline, CDR1 is SGHRS, CDR2 YFSETQ. CDR3 sequence (DNA): TGCGCCAGCAGCCCAGACAGGGGGCGATCCTACGAGCAGTACTTC. Its translation: CASSPDRGRSYEQYF.

The rearrangement uses TRBV6-1 and TRBJ2-7, with TRBD2 matching 9 bases. Germline CDR1 and CDR2: MNHNS and SASEGT. The CDR3 spans 15 residues. V lost 10 bases and J lost 0; bases outside the gene matches: 10. CDR3 bases: TGTGCCACCTCACCAAAAGCGGGAGGCTCCTACGAGCAGTACTTC. Protein product: CATSPKAGGSYEQYF.

This clone has just one count. This chain links TRBV2 with TRBJ1-2, with a weak D call TRBD1 (5 bases). Per germline, CDR1 SNHLY and CDR2 FYNNEI. This CDR3 has 15 amino acids. Trimming took 7 bases from V and 4 from J, leaving 19 bases between them. CDR3 bases: TGTGCCAGCAATGGTCCAAGGCCCCAGGGCTATGGCTACACCTTC. Translation gives CASNGPRPQGYGYTF. The full variable domain, with the rest looked up from reference TRBV2 and TRBJ1-2, is EPEVTQTPSHQVTQMGQEVILRCVPISNHLYFYWYRQILGQKVEFLVSFYNNEISEKSEIFDDQFSVERPDGSNFTLKIRSTKLEDSAMYFCASNGPRPQGYGYTFGSGTRLTVV.

This clone appeared a few times. V usage is TRBV9 and J usage is TRBJ2-3, with TRBD2 matching 11 bases. This CDR3 comprises 16 residues. Germline-derived CDR1 and CDR2 are SGDLS and YYNGEE. The trim removed 2 bases at V and 4 bases at J, leaving 6 bases unmatched. The CDR3 region is CASSVTSGSIPDTQYF. For the CDR3, the DNA is TGTGCCAGCAGCGTTACTAGCGGGAGTATCCCAGATACGCAGTATTTT.

This clone was seen a single time. The V call is TRBV15, the J call TRBJ1-4, with D maybe TRBD1 (5 bases). The V gene's germline CDR1 is LNHNV and CDR2 YYDKDF (reference sequence). Trimming shortened V by 0 bases and J by 4 bases, and 12 bases separated the two germline ends. This CDR3 has 16 residues. CDR3 protein: CATSRDIRASNEKLFF. CDR3 in DNA: TGTGCCACCAGCAGAGATATCAGGGCGAGTAATGAAAAACTGTTTTTT.

CDR3 bases: TGTGCCAGCAGCCAATCGGCAGGGCGAGGCAATCAGCCCCAGCATTTT. As protein: CASSQSAGRGNQPQHF. V is TRBV13 and J is TRBJ1-5; D might be TRBD1 (5 bases). Germline-derived CDR1 and CDR2 are PRHDT and FYEKMQ (reference sequence). The CDR3 covers 16 residues. V dropped 5 bases and J dropped 2 bases, with 16 bases sitting between them. Looking up the rest from reference TRBV13 and TRBJ1-5 gives the full variable domain: AAGVIQSPRHLIKEKRETATLKCYPIPRHDTVYWYQQGPGQDPQFLISFYEKMQSDKGSIPDRFSAQQFSDYHSELNMSSLELGDSALYFCASSQSAGRGNQPQHFGDGTRLSIL.

A few counts support this clone. One end of the junction varies from germline; a read error may be responsible. The V call is TRBV5-1, the J call TRBJ2-5; 13 positions agree with TRBD2. CDR1 and CDR2 from the germline V gene are SGHRS and YFSETQ. There are 18 residues in the CDR3. CDR3 residues: CANSAGTSGKGGAETQYF. The CDR3 DNA reads TGCGCCAACAGCGCAGGGACTAGCGGGAAAGGAGGGGCAGAGACCCAGTACTTC.

The rearrangement links TRBV6-5 to TRBJ1-5, with a tentative D call TRBD1 (6 bases). The V end was cut by 6 bases, the J end by 7 bases, with 13 bases between. The CDR3 covers 13 residues. The germline V gene encodes CDR1 MNHEY and CDR2 SVGAGI. The chain's CDR3 is CASRQGRGQPQHF. The CDR3 region has the DNA TGTGCCAGCAGACAGGGTCGGGGCCAGCCCCAGCATTTT.

In DNA, the CDR3 is TGCGCCAGCAGCTTGGGGGGGGACCGCACTGAAGCTTTCTTT. It specifies CASSLGGDRTEAFF. J is TRBJ1-1 and V is TRBV5-1, with D possibly matching TRBD1 (5 bases). The V gene lost 0 bases and the J gene lost 4 bases, with 10 bases spanning the gap. Per germline, CDR1 SGHRS and CDR2 YFSETQ. The length of the CDR3 is 14 residues. The full variable domain, its missing parts supplied by reference TRBV5-1 and TRBJ1-1, is KAGVTQTPRYLIKTRGQQVTLSCSPISGHRSVSWYQQTPGQGLQFLFEYFSETQRNKGNFPGRFSGRQFSNSRSEMNVSTLELGDSALYLCASSLGGDRTEAFFGQGTRLTVV.

This chain joins TRBV7-9 and TRBJ1-1; TRBD1 agrees at 7 bases. Germline V gene lookup returns CDR1 SEHNR and CDR2 FQNEAQ (reference sequence). V trimming: 5 bases; J trimming: 8 bases; junction bases outside the gene matches: 5. CDR3 length equals 12 residues. As DNA, the CDR3 is TGTGCCAGCAGCACAGGGGATAAAGAAGCTTTCTTT. This codes for CASSTGDKEAFF. Variable domain in full (rest from reference TRBV7-9 and TRBJ1-1): DTGVSQNPRHKITKRGQNVTFRCDPISEHNRLYWYRQTLGQGPEFLTYFQNEAQLEKSRLLSDRFSAERPKGSFSTLEIQRTEQGDSAMYLCASSTGDKEAFFGQGTRLTVV.

The chain combines TRBV28 with TRBJ1-3; D gene unclear. Germline CDR1 and CDR2: MDHEN and SYDVKM. The CDR3 totals 14 residues. Trimming cost V 3 bases and J 2 bases, with 8 bases left between them. The CDR3 DNA is TGTGCCAGCAGTTTTTATCGAGCTGGAAACACCATATATTTT. Amino acids: CASSFYRAGNTIYF.

The chain couples TRBV18 to TRBJ2-5, with TRBD1 identical over 8 bases. The CDR3 contains 17 residues. CDR1 KGHSH and CDR2 LQKENI come from the germline V gene. The J segment lost 5 bases and the V segment lost 3 bases, leaving 14 bases of the junction unmatched. CDR3 residues: CASSPFSRTGGSETQYF. For the CDR3, the DNA is TGTGCCAGCTCACCGTTTTCCCGTACAGGGGGAAGTGAGACCCAGTACTTC.

This chain joins TRBV10-3 and TRBJ1-1; D not certain. The CDR3 is 12 residues long. CDR1 and CDR2 (germline): ENHRY, SYGVKD. Trimming pared 2 bases from V and 10 bases from J, leaving 11 bases between. CDR3: CAISEPPSGAFF. The CDR3 coding sequence is TGTGCCATCAGTGAGCCCCCTTCGGGAGCTTTCTTT.

This clone was detected a few times. The chain carries TRBV5-5 and TRBJ1-2; D remains ambiguous. The CDR3 is 17 residues long. V lost 0 bases to trimming and J lost 0 bases, with 15 bases between them. CDR1 and CDR2 from the germline V gene are SGHKS and YYEKEE (reference sequence). CDR3 amino acids: CASSLGTGRHTNYGYTF. CDR3 nucleotide sequence: TGTGCCAGCAGCTTGGGGACCGGGAGACACACTAACTATGGCTACACCTTC. Combining the CDR3 with reference TRBV5-5 and TRBJ1-2 gives the whole variable domain DAGVTQSPTHLIKTRGQQVTLRCSPISGHKSVSWYQQVLGQGPQFIFQYYEKEERGRGNFPDRFSARQFPNYSSELNVNALLLGDSALYLCASSLGTGRHTNYGYTFGSGTRLTVV.

This clone was detected only once. The chain employs TRBV9 and TRBJ1-4, with 9 positions matching TRBD1. The CDR3 totals 16 residues. With 4 bases clipped from V and 5 bases from J, the junction kept 9 bases outside the gene matches. Germline-derived CDR1 and CDR2 are SGDLS and YYNGEE. DNA of the CDR3: TGTGCCAGCAGCACGGCACAGGGGGCGTTAAATGAAAAACTGTTTTTT. Translating it yields CASSTAQGALNEKLFF.

This clone was seen a few times. The chain uses TRBV7-9 and TRBJ2-7; D gene ambiguous. The germline CDR1 and CDR2 sequences are SEHNR and FQNEAQ (reference sequence). V lost 3 bases, J lost 0 bases, and 6 bases lay in between. CDR3 size: 13 residues. The CDR3 sequence: CASSFDNSYEQYF. The CDR3 DNA follows: TGTGCCAGCAGCTTCGACAACTCCTACGAGCAGTACTTC.

V gene TRBV28 combines with J gene TRBJ2-7; D unresolved. CDR1 is MDHEN, CDR2 SYDVKM, per germline. The V end was cut by 7 bases, the J end by 3 bases, with 13 bases between. The CDR3 consists of 13 residues. The CDR3 protein is CASKKPAGYEQYF. Written as DNA, the CDR3 is TGTGCCAGCAAAAAACCCGCAGGCTACGAGCAGTACTTC.

The rearrangement joins TRBV6-5 to TRBJ1-4; D ambiguous. V was cut by 4 bases and J by 5 bases, with 8 bases left in between. The CDR3 spans 13 residues. Germline assignment: CDR1 MNHEY and CDR2 SVGAGI. CDR3 amino acids: CASSWTENEKLFF. Here the CDR3 DNA reads TGTGCCAGCAGTTGGACTGAGAATGAAAAACTGTTTTTT.

The chain is built from TRBV29-1 and TRBJ1-3, with 10 bases fitting TRBD1. This CDR3 has 15 residues. The germline V gene encodes CDR1 SQVTM and CDR2 ANQGSEA. The ends lost 6 bases at V and 1 base at J; junction bases unmatched: 6. The chain's CDR3 is CSVDRDRGSGNTIYF. In nucleotides, the CDR3 is TGCAGCGTCGACCGGGACAGGGGATCTGGAAACACCATATATTTT.